Sequencing of this T cell receptor beta chain was carried out in a study of T-cell reconstitution after alpha-beta-depleted transplantation in children. From germline, CDR1 is LNHNV and CDR2 YYDKDF (reference sequence). CDR3 length: 14 residues. V lost 3 bases, J lost 7 bases, and 16 bases lay in between. This clonotype showed up many times. Its antigen remains unidentified. Overall study results and limits: The authors attributed T-cell counts and diversity one year after transplant mostly to newly produced T cells. The origin of high day-60 TCRbeta diversity in some patients lay in surviving recipient T cells and thymic progenitors. Roughly two months post-transplant, alpha-beta T cells reportedly originated from several hundred graft clones that had expanded.

Unique molecular identifiers tagged the TCRbeta library. TCRdb recomputed calls from the PCR reads with MiXCR, one row per CDR3 protein. The sample has around 180,000 distinct CDR3 sequences; around 10% are singletons. The receptor was isolated from a boy aged 2 to 10 with acute myeloid leukemia, due to receive a stem cell transplant. The V call is TRBV15, the J call TRBJ2-7; tentatively, D is TRBD2 (6 bases). The sample here was PBMCs, taken before TCRalphabeta/CD19-depleted stem cell transplant. The CDR3 region has the DNA TGTGCCACCAGCAGGGGCGGAGGGGCGCAGGAGCAGTACTTC. This translates into CATSRGGGAQEQYF.